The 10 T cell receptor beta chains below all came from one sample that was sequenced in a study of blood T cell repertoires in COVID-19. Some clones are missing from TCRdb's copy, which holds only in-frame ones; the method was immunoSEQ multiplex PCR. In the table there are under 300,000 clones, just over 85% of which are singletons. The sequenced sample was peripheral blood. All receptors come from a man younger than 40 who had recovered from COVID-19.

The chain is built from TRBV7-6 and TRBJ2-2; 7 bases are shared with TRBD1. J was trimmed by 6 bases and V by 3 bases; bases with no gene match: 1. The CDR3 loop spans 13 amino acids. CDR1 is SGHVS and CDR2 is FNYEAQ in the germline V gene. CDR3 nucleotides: TGTGCCAGCAGCTTTACAGGGGCCGGGGAGCTGTTTTTT. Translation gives CASSFTGAGELFF.

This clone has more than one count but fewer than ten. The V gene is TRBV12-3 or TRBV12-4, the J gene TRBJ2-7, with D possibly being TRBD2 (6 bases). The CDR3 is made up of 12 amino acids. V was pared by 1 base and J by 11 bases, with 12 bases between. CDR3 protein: CASSLGGEEEYF. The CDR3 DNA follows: TGTGCCAGCAGTTTAGGGGGGGAAGAGGAGTACTTC.

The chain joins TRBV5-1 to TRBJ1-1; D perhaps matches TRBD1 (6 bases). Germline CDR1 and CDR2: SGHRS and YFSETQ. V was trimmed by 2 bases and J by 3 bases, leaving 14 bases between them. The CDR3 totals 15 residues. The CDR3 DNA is TGCGCCAGCAGCTTTACTAGGGGGAAGGACACTGAAGCTTTCTTT. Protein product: CASSFTRGKDTEAFF.

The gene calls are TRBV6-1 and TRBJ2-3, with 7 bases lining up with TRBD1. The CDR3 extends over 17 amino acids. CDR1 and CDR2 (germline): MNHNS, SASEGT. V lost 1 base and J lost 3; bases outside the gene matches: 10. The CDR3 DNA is TGTGCCAGCAGTGAAGATATTATAGGGACAGTGACAGATACGCAGTATTTT. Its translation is CASSEDIIGTVTDTQYF.

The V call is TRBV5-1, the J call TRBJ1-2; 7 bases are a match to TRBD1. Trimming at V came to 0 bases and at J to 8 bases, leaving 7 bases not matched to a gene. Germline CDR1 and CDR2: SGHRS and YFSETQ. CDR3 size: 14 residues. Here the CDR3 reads CASSLGQGVDGYTF. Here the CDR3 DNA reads TGCGCCAGCAGCTTGGGGCAGGGGGTTGACGGCTACACCTTC.

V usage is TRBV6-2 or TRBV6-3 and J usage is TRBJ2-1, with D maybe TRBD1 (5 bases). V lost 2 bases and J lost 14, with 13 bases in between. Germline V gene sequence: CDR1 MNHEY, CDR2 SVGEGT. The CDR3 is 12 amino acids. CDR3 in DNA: TGTGCCAGCAGTTACCCAGGGAAGTTGGAGTTCTTC. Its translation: CASSYPGKLEFF.

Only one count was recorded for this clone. CDR3 sequence reads: CSGGGSTEAFF. The CDR3 region has the DNA TGCAGTGGAGGGGGTTCCACTGAAGCTTTCTTT. The genes are TRBV20-1 and TRBJ1-1, with D tentatively TRBD1 (6 bases). The germline gives CDR1 DFQATT, CDR2 SNEGSKA (reference sequence). The V end lost 7 bases, the J end lost 4 bases, and 10 bases lay between the germline ends. CDR3 length: 11 residues.

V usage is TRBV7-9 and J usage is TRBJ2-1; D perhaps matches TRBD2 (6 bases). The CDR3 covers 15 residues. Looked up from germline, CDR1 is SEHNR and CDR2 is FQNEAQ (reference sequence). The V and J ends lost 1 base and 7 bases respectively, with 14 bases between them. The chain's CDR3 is CASSLGRDFLNEQFF. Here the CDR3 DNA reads TGTGCCAGCAGCTTAGGTAGGGACTTCCTGAATGAGCAGTTCTTC.

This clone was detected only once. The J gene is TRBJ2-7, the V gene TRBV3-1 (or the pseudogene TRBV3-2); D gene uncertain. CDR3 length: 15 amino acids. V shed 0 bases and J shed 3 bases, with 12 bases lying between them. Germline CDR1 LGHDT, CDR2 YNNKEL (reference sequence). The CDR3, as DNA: TGTGCCAGCAGCCAAGATCCCACAGCTTACTACGAGCAGTACTTC. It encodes CASSQDPTAYYEQYF.

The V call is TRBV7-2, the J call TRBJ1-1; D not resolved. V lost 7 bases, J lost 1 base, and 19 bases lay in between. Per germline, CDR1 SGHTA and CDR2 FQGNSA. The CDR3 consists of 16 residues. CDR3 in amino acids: CASNRFMGTTNTEAFF. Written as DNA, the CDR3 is TGTGCCAGCAACAGATTCATGGGCACCACGAACACTGAAGCTTTCTTT.